The sequence of this T cell receptor beta chain was determined in a study of T cells in Graves' hyperthyroidism and ophthalmopathy. General study findings and limits: Blood also contained most expanded thyroid clonotypes above 0.001.

TCR beta CDR3 region amplification was performed from RNA transcripts. Using the HTBI primer set, a first-round RT-PCR was run on the TCR CDR3. TCRdb independently ran MiXCR on the multiplex PCR reads; one entry per CDR3 protein. This table has over 400,000 distinct CDR3 sequences, less than 25% appearing once. The CDR3 is 13 amino acids. Germline V gene lookup returns CDR1 SGHNT and CDR2 YYREEE (reference sequence). V was shortened by 0 bases and J by 13 bases, with 14 bases between the two germline ends. A note on this clonotype: Its specificity is not known.

The origin of this receptor is a woman in her seventies with Graves' ophthalmopathy. Sequenced material: blood. This sequence joins TRBV5-4 and TRBJ2-1; either TRBD1 or TRBD2 may fit D (6 bases each). The CDR3 DNA reads TGTGCCAGCAGCTTGGCCGGTGCGGGACACCAGTTCTTC. Its protein is CASSLAGAGHQFF.